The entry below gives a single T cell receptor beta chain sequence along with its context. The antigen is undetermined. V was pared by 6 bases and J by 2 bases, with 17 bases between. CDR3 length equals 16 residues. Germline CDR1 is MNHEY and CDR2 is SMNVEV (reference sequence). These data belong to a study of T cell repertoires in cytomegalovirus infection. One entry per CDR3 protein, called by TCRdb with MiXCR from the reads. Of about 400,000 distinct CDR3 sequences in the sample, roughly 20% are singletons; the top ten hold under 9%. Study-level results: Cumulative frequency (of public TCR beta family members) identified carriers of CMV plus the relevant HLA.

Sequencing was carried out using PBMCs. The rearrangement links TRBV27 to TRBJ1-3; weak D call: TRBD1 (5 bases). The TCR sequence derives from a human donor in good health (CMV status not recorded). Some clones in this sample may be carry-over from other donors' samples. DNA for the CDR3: TGTGCCAGCAGATCCCCCGCGGGGGGTACTGGAAACACCATATATTTT. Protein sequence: CASRSPAGGTGNTIYF.